This T cell receptor (beta chain) was profiled in a study of T cell repertoires in cytomegalovirus infection. Looking at the study overall: Matching HLA type, along with CMV infection, was indicated by public TCR beta signatures.

Findings and caveats of the study: HLA-C-restricted CMV-specific TCR beta clonotypes prevailed in the ex vivo response. Summed public TCR beta family frequency identified CMV carriers bearing the relevant HLA.

Details on this clonotype: The target antigen is unknown. At one end the junction does not follow the germline gene, possibly because of a read error.

Using its own MiXCR run on the reads, TCRdb lists one record per CDR3 protein. The sample contains roughly 230,000 distinct CDR3 sequences, about 15% of which appear only once. Looked up from germline, CDR1 is DFQATT and CDR2 is SNEGSKA (reference sequence). The CDR3 is 11 residues long. The receptor was isolated from a human donor in good health (CMV status not recorded). Some clones in this sample may be carry-over from other donors' samples. Source material: CD8+ T cells from PBMCs. This chain joins TRBV20-1 and TRBJ2-7; 7 bases map to TRBD1. The CDR3 loop is CSASLPGQLIF. The CDR3 nucleotides read TGCAGTGCTAGTCTCCCGGGACAGTTAATCTTC.